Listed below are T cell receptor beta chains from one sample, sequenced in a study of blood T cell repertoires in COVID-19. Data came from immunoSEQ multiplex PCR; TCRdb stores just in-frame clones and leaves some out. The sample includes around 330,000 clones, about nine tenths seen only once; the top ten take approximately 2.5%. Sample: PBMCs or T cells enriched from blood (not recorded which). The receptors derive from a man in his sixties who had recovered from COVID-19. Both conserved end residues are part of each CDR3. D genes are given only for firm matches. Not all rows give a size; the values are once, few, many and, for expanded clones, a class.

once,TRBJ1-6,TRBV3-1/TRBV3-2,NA,TGTGCCAGCAGTCTAGTCCGGAATCTGCTCCTCCACTTT,CASSLVRNLLLHF
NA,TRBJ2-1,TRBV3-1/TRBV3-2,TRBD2,TGTGCCAGCAGCCACGGACTAGCTGGGACGTTCTTC,CASSHGLAGTFF
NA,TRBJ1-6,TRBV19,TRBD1,TGTGCCAGTAAGGAGACAGGGCTTAATTCACCCCTCCACTTT,CASKETGLNSPLHF
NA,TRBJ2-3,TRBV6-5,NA,TGTGCCAGCAGGAAACAGGCTGGGACAGATACGCAGTATTTT,CASRKQAGTDTQYF
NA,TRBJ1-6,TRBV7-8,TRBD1,TGTGCCAGCAGCTTCGTAAGACAGGGACGGTCACCCCTCCACTTT,CASSFVRQGRSPLHF
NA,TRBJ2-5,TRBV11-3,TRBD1,TGTGCCAGCAGCTTAGCAGGGGGCATGGGAGAGACCCAGTACTTC,CASSLAGGMGETQYF
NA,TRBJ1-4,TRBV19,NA,TGTGCCAGTAGTATGCAGGGAGGGGTCGATGAAAAACTGTTTTTT,CASSMQGGVDEKLFF
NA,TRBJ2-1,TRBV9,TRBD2,TGTGCCAGCAGCGCAGGAACTAGCGCCGAGCAGTTCTTC,CASSAGTSAEQFF
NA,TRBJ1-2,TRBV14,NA,TGTGCCAGCAGCCCCAGGGGAACGGGCTACACCTTC,CASSPRGTGYTF
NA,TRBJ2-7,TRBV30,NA,TGTGCCTGGAGTGTCCGAACAGGGCGCACCTACGAGCAGTACTTC,CAWSVRTGRTYEQYF
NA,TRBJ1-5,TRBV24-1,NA,TGTGCCACCAGTGATGGCGGACAAACGGGCAATCAGCCCCAGCATTTT,CATSDGGQTGNQPQHF
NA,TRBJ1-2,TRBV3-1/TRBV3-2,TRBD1,TGTGCCAGCAGCCTCGGACAGGGACCTTATGGCTACACCTTC,CASSLGQGPYGYTF
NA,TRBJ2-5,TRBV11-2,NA,TGTGCCAGCAGCAAAACAGGGTTCGGTGAGACCCAGTACTTC,CASSKTGFGETQYF
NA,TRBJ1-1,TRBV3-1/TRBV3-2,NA,TGTGCCAGCAGCCCCCCGGTCGAAGCTTTCTTT,CASSPPVEAFF
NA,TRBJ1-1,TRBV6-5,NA,TGTGCCAGCATGAGGGCACGCAACACTGAAGCTTTCTTT,CASMRARNTEAFF
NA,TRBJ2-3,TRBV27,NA,TGTGCCAGCAGTTTATTTTGGGGCAGCACAGATACGCAGTATTTT,CASSLFWGSTDTQYF
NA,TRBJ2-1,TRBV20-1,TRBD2,TGCAGTGCTAGTTCAGCGGGGGGATTGTACAATGAGCAGTTCTTC,CSASSAGGLYNEQFF
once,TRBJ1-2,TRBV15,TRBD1,TGTGCCACCAGCCTAGACAGGGGGTGGTATGGCTACACCTTC,CATSLDRGWYGYTF
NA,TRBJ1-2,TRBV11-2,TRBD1,TGTGCCAGCAGCTCCGAGGGCCGGGACAGGGCAGGACAAGGCTACACCTTC,CASSSEGRDRAGQGYTF
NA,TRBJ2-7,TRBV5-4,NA,TGTGCCAGCAGCTTGGGACAGTACTACGAGCAGTACTTC,CASSLGQYYEQYF
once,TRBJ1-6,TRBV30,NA,TGTGCCTGGAGTGTCCCATTGTATAATTCACCCCTCCACTTT,CAWSVPLYNSPLHF
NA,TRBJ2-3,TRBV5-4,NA,TGTGCCAGCAGCTTGGGACCCCTGGGGCCAGATACGCAGTATTTT,CASSLGPLGPDTQYF
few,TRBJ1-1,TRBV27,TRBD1,TGTGCCAGCAGTACCGGGACAGGGACTGAAGCTTTCTTT,CASSTGTGTEAFF
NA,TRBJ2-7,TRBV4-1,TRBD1,TGCGCCAGCAGCCTAAACAGGGGGCGGTACGAGCAGTACTTC,CASSLNRGRYEQYF
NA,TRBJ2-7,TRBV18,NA,TGTGCCAGCTCACCACCGGGGGGGGCAGAGCAGTACTTC,CASSPPGGAEQYF